These T cell receptor beta chains were read from a single sample in a study of vaccination effects on CD4 cells after COVID-19. Some clones are missing from TCRdb's copy, which holds only in-frame ones; the method was immunoSEQ multiplex PCR. The sample contains fewer than 25,000 clones, about two thirds of which appear only once. These TCRs are of unknown antigen specificity. This sample comprised CD4+ T cells from PBMCs cultured with HCoV-OC43 spike peptides, obtained before COVID-19 vaccination. These receptors were taken from a human donor who received a COVID-19 vaccine. The CDR3 runs from the conserved cysteine through the conserved F or W.

>13|TRBJ2-3|TRBV28
CASSPASTDTQYF
>16|TRBJ1-2|TRBV28
CASSSPWDRRNYGYTF
>15|TRBJ2-7|TRBV24-1
CATSESLAGGQEQYF
>15|TRBJ1-2|TRBV2
CASSLLRDRVNGYTF
>14|TRBJ2-7|TRBV6-1
CASSDGGRNYEQYF
>13|TRBJ2-7|TRBV6-6
CASGGTDSYEQYF
>17|TRBJ1-6|TRBV30
CAWISGAGGDYNSPLHF
>15|TRBJ2-1|TRBV11-3
CASSLEASSYNEQFF
>13|TRBJ1-1|TRBV5-4
CASSLTGITEAFF
>13|TRBJ1-1|TRBV7-8
CASSFVRGAEAFF
>14|TRBJ1-2|TRBV5-1
CASSEGTLSYGYTF
>15|TRBJ1-6|TRBV6-1
CASSDRRGQNSPLHF
>14|TRBJ1-1|TRBV18
CASSPQRLNTEAFF
>14|TRBJ1-1|TRBV5-1
CASSQDRLNTEAFF
>16|TRBJ1-2|TRBV6-5
CASSWITGDSLGGYTF